This T cell receptor beta chain was captured by sequencing in a study of T cell responses to AZD1222 COVID-19 vaccine. Overall study findings and caveats: AZD1222 recipients seropositive at baseline numbered only five to seven. White British donors predominated, females outnumbered males, and clonal diversity was possibly underestimated. Breadth and depth of Spike-specific TCRs rose after two AZD1222 doses.

Profiled with immunoSEQ multiplex PCR; TCRdb holds only in-frame clones, not every one. The sample holds some 150,000 clones; about 90% are singletons and the top ten take around 4.5%. On this clone: The antigen remains unidentified. Mismatch with germline at one junction end may stem from a read error.

The germline V gene encodes CDR1 SSHAT and CDR2 FNYEAQ (reference sequence). The CDR3 sequence is 15 residues long. The chain uses TRBV7-7 and TRBJ2-1; D uncertain. This clonotype was sampled from an adult in good health. This specimen consisted of peripheral blood, obtained on day 0 of MenACWY control vaccination. The CDR3 DNA follows: TGTGCTAGCAGCCTCACCCCCGGACCCCACGATGAGCAGTTCTTC. It codes for CASSLTPGPHDEQFF.